A selection of T cell receptor beta chains follows, all from one sample in a study of spatial heterogeneity in lung cancer. TCRdb processed the 5' RACE reads anew with MiXCR; each CDR3 protein has one entry. The sample includes around 23,000 distinct CDR3 sequences, around 6% of them seen just once. The source was lung tumor tissue, collected at surgery. Every receptor here comes from a male donor with early-stage non-small cell lung cancer. Each CDR3 is given without its conserved first and last residue. The order of the fields is V gene, J gene, CDR3 protein.

TRBV15	TRBJ2-2	ATSRDRGVDTGELF
TRBV3-1	TRBJ1-3	ASSRAPSGNTIY
TRBV6-5	TRBJ2-2	ASSYYNRGPAGELF
TRBV11-2	TRBJ2-3	ASSLEDFRVY
TRBV13	TRBJ2-7	ASSQPGTGGGEQY
TRBV5-1	TRBJ1-1	ASAGAIGTEAF
TRBV25-1	TRBJ1-6	ASRPLEGSYSPLH
TRBV5-1	TRBJ2-7	ASGEGTAYEQY
TRBV6-5	TRBJ1-6	ASSYSITGDYNSPLH
TRBV7-9	TRBJ1-2	ASSSEGGGYGYT
TRBV4-3	TRBJ2-1	ASSQDIRGGNEQF
TRBV7-9	TRBJ2-6	AKLSGANVLT
TRBV5-1	TRBJ2-2	ASSLTYWRYRLSNTGELF
TRBV4-2	TRBJ2-1	ASSRFGGYNEQF
TRBV30	TRBJ2-7	AWSGVRQISYEQY
TRBV6-1	TRBJ1-6	ASSGGGGTATSPLH
TRBV29-1	TRBJ2-6	SVWGDSGANVLT
TRBV20-1	TRBJ2-3	SARDSRLAESGDTQY
TRBV4-1	TRBJ2-7	ASSQEGAPHFGEQY
TRBV28	TRBJ2-7	ASSKAGEQY
TRBV29-1	TRBJ2-2	SVTGVNTGELF
TRBV20-1	TRBJ2-3	SAREWGGLSTDTQY
TRBV28	TRBJ1-5	ASRQGTGGIQPQH
TRBV18	TRBJ1-3	ASSRIDSGNTIY
TRBV9	TRBJ2-7	ASSVDGAGTNVPEEQY
TRBV7-2	TRBJ1-5	ASSQGHGVGGPQH
TRBV20-1	TRBJ2-3	MASTDTQY
TRBV27	TRBJ1-5	ASSWQGGQPQH
TRBV5-6	TRBJ2-7	ASSLAGSSGIRYYEQY
TRBV18	TRBJ1-3	ASSIGQGPGNTIY
TRBV12-3/TRBV12-4	TRBJ2-2	ASRVAGELF
TRBV9	TRBJ2-6	ASSVDSGANVLT
TRBV7-9	TRBJ2-7	ASSLAGDEQY
TRBV6-6	TRBJ2-1	ASSYTLQAGNEQF
TRBV9	TRBJ2-5	ASSVQGERETQY
TRBV7-8	TRBJ2-1	ASSGRDGHNEQF
TRBV6-5	TRBJ2-3	ASSYQAGTSGDTQY
TRBV10-3	TRBJ2-5	AISRAGGLETQY
TRBV29-1	TRBJ2-3	SVRTLAGGRDTQY